This T cell receptor beta chain was sequenced in a study of T-cell memory formation after mild COVID-19. Study at large: TCR clusters largely stayed donor specific. Study-level points and caveats: Among clones contracting day 15 to 85, CD4/CD8 was balanced, whereas later expanders leaned CD4+. Mostly located in CM and EM were contracting CD4+ clones, with contracting CD8+ clones located in EMRA.

Sample barcodes and UMIs were carried by the TCR alpha and TCR beta cDNA libraries that 5'RACE generated with constant-segment primers. TCRdb fed the 5' RACE reads into MiXCR, producing one record per CDR3 protein. Among roughly 100,000 distinct CDR3 sequences listed, about 18% were seen once. Germline CDR1 reads SEHNR; CDR2 reads FQNEAQ (reference sequence). Trimming cost V 5 bases and J 2 bases; bases outside gene matches: 8. The CDR3 is 16 residues long. This clonotype appeared a few times. Its antigen is undetermined. The chain combines TRBV7-9 with TRBJ2-3, with 9 nucleotides matching TRBD2. This receptor was identified in an adult woman who had mild COVID-19 (a few samples of this study predate the infection). Cell type and time point are not known. Sequenced: PBMCs or a T cell subset sorted from them (not recorded which). CDR3 sequence (DNA): TGTGCCAGCAGCCTTGGACTAGCGCCTAACACAGATACGCAGTATTTT. Translation gives CASSLGLAPNTDTQYF.